This T cell receptor (beta chain) was identified in a study of graft-versus-host responses after intestinal transplantation. Looking at the study overall: As for transplant type, recipients had multivisceral, liver-intestinal, or isolated intestinal grafts. Anti-thymocyte globulin induction, then tacrolimus and steroids for around 3 years, went to all recipients. Study results and limitations: GvH clones were found in recipient marrow; some appeared first in ileum or blood.

Regarding this clone: Its target is not known.

The table came from immunoSEQ multiplex PCR; TCRdb's copy has only in-frame clones and leaves some out. The data contain 98,000 or so clones, more than 75% of them seen just once; the ten biggest clones take up 0.9%. The sequences come from unstimulated CD4+ T cells sorted from spleen or lymph node cells, collected before intestinal transplant. The TCR comes from a human donor who received an intestinal transplant.

CDR3 DNA sequence: TGCGCCAGCAGCTTGTTCTCCATCACAGATACGCAGTATTTT. Protein product: CASSLFSITDTQYF. The chain is built from TRBV5-1 and TRBJ2-3; no definite D call. Trimming shortened V by 1 base and J by 2 bases, and 8 bases separated the two germline ends. This CDR3 has 14 residues. Looked up from germline, CDR1 is SGHRS and CDR2 is YFSETQ.